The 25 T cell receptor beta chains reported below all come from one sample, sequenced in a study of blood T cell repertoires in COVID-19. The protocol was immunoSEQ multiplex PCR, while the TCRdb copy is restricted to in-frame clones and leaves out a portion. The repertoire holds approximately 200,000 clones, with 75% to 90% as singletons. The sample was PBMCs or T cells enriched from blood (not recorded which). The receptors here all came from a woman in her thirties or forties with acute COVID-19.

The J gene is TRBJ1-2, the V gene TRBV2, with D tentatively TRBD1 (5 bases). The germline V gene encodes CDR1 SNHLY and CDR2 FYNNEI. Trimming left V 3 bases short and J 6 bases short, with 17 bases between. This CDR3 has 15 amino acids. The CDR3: CASSEMSRGRNGYTF. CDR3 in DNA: TGTGCCAGCAGTGAGATGAGCCGGGGGAGGAATGGCTACACCTTC.

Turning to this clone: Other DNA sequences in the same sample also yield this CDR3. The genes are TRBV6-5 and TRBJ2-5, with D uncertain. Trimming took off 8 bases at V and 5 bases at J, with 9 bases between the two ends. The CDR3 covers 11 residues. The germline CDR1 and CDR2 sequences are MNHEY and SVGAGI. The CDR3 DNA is TGTGCCAGCTCCTACTTGGAGACCCAGTACTTC. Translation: CASSYLETQYF.

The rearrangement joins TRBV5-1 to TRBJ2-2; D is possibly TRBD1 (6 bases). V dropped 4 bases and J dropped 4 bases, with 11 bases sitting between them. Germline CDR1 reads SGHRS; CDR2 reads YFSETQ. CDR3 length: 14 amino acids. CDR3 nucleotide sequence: TGCGCCAGCAGCAGGCAGGGGAGCACCGGGGAGCTGTTTTTT. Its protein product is CASSRQGSTGELFF.

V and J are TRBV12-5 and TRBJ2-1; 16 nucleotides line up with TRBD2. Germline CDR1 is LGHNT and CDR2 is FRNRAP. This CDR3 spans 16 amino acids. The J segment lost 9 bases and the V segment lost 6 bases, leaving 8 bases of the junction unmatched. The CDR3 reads CASGPPGLAGGREQFF. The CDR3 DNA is TGTGCTAGTGGACCCCCGGGACTAGCGGGGGGGCGTGAGCAGTTCTTC.

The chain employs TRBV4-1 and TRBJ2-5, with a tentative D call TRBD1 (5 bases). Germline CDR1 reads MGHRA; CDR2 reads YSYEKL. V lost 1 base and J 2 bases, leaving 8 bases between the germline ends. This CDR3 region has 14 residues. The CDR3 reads CASSQGQKQETQYF. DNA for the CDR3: TGCGCCAGCAGCCAAGGACAGAAACAAGAGACCCAGTACTTC.

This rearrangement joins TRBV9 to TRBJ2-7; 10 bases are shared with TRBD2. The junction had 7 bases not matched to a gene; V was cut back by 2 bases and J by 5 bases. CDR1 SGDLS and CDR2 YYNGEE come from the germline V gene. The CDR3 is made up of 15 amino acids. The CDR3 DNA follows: TGTGCCAGCAGCGTCTCCGGGACTAGCGTTAACGAGCAGTACTTC. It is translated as CASSVSGTSVNEQYF.

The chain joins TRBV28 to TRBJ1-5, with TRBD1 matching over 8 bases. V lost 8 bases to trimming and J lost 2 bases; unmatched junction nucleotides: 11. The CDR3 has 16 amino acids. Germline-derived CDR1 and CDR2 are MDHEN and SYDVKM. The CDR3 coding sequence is TGTGCCAGCGGAGCCTCACAGGGGGGCCGCAATCAGCCCCAGCATTTT. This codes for CASGASQGGRNQPQHF. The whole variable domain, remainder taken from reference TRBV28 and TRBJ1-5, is DVKVTQSSRYLVKRTGEKVFLECVQDMDHENMFWYRQDPGLGLRLIYFSYDVKMKEKGDIPEGYSVSREKKERFSLILESASTNQTSMYLCASGASQGGRNQPQHFGDGTRLSIL.

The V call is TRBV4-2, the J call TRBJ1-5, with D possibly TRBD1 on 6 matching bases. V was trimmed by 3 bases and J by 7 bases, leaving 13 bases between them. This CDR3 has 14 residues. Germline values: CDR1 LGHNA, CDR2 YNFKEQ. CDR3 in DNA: TGTGCCAGCAGCCATGCGGGGGGCGAGCAGCCCCAGCATTTT. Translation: CASSHAGGEQPQHF.

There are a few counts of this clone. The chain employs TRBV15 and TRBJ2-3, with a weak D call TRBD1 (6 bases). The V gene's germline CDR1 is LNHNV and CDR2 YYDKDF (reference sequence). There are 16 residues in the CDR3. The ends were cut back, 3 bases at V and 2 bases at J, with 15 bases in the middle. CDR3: CATSRGAGTHTDTQYF. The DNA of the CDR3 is TGTGCCACCAGCAGGGGCGCCGGGACACACACAGATACGCAGTATTTT.

The CDR3 spells CASSLTSGEYNEQFF. CDR3 bases: TGTGCCAGCAGTTTGACTAGCGGGGAGTACAATGAGCAGTTCTTC. This chain connects TRBV9 to TRBJ2-1; 11 bases align to TRBD2. The junction had 5 bases not matched to a gene; V was cut back by 5 bases and J by 4 bases. Germline CDR1 and CDR2: SGDLS and YYNGEE. There are 15 residues in the CDR3. Filled out from reference TRBV9 and TRBJ2-1, the complete variable domain reads DSGVTQTPKHLITATGQRVTLRCSPRSGDLSVYWYQQSLDQGLQFLIQYYNGEERAKGNILERFSAQQFPDLHSELNLSSLELGDSALYFCASSLTSGEYNEQFFGPGTRLTVL.

The CDR3 is CASSSETGYEQYF. The CDR3, as DNA: TGTGCCAGCAGTTCAGAAACAGGGTACGAGCAGTACTTC. The rearrangement links TRBV25-1 to TRBJ2-7, with a possible D match to TRBD1 (6 bases). V shed 5 bases and J shed 4 bases, with 12 bases lying between them. This CDR3 comprises 13 residues. The germline CDR1 and CDR2 sequences are MGHDK and SYGVNS.

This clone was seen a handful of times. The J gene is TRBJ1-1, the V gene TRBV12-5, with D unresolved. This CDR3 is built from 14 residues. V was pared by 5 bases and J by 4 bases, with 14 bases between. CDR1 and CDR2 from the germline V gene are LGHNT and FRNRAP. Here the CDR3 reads CASGEPARVTEAFF. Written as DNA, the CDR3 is TGTGCTAGTGGTGAACCCGCCCGAGTCACTGAAGCTTTCTTT.

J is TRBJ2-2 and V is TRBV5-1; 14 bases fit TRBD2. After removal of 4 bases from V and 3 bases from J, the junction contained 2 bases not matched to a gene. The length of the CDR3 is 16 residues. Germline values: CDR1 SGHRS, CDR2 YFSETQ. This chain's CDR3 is CASSVTSGGDTGELFF. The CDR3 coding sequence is TGCGCCAGCAGCGTGACTAGCGGGGGGGACACCGGGGAGCTGTTTTTT. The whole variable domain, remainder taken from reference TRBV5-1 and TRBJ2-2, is KAGVTQTPRYLIKTRGQQVTLSCSPISGHRSVSWYQQTPGQGLQFLFEYFSETQRNKGNFPGRFSGRQFSNSRSEMNVSTLELGDSALYLCASSVTSGGDTGELFFGEGSRLTVL.

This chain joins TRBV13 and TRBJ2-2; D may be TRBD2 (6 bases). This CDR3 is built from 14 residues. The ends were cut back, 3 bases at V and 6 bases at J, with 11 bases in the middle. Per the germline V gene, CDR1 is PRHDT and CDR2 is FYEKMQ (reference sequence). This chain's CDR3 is CASSFTGEAGELFF. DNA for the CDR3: TGTGCCAGCAGCTTCACGGGGGAGGCCGGGGAGCTGTTTTTT. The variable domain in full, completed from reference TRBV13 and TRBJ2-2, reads AAGVIQSPRHLIKEKRETATLKCYPIPRHDTVYWYQQGPGQDPQFLISFYEKMQSDKGSIPDRFSAQQFSDYHSELNMSSLELGDSALYFCASSFTGEAGELFFGEGSRLTVL.

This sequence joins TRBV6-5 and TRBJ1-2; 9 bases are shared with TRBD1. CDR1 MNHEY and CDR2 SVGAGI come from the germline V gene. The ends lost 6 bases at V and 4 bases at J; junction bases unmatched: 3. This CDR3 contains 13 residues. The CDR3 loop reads CASSSQGAYGYTF. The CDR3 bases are TGTGCCAGCAGCTCACAGGGGGCCTATGGCTACACCTTC.

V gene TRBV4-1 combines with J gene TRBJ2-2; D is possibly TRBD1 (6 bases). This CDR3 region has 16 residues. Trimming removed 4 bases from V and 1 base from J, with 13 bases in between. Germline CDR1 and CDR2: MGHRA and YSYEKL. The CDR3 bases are TGCGCCAGCAGCCGTTCGGACAGATTGAACACCGGGGAGCTGTTTTTT. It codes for CASSRSDRLNTGELFF.

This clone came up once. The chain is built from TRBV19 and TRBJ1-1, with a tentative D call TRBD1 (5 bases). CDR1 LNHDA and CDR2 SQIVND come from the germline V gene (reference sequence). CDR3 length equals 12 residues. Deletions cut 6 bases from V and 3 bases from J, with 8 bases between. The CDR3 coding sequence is TGTGCCAGTAGGCGGGGGGACACTGAAGCTTTCTTT. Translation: CASRRGDTEAFF.

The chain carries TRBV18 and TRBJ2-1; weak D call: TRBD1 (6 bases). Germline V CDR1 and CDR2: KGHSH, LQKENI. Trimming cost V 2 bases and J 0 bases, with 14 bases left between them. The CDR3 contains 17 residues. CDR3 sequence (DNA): TGTGCCAGCTCACCAAATCCGGGACAAAGCTCCTACAATGAGCAGTTCTTC. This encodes CASSPNPGQSSYNEQFF.

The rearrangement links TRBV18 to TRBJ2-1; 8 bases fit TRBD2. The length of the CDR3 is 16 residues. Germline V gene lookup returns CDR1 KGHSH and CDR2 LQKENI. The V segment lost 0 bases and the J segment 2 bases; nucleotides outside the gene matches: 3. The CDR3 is CASSPPGTSPYNEQFF. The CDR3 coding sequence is TGTGCCAGCTCACCACCCGGGACTAGTCCCTACAATGAGCAGTTCTTC.

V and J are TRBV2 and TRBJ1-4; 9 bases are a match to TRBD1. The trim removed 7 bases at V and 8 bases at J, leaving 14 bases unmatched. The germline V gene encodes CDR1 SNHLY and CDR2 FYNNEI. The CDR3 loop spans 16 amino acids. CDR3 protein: CASNSPGTGRTEKLFF. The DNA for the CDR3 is TGTGCCAGCAACAGTCCCGGGACAGGGAGGACGGAAAAACTGTTTTTT.

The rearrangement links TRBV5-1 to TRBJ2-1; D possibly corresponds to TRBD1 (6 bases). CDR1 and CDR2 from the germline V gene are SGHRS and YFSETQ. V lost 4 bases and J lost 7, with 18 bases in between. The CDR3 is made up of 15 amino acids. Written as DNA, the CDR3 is TGCGCCAGCAGCCGAGACGGCGGAAGGGGGAATGAGCAGTTCTTC. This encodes CASSRDGGRGNEQFF. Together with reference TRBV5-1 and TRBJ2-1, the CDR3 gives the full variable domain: KAGVTQTPRYLIKTRGQQVTLSCSPISGHRSVSWYQQTPGQGLQFLFEYFSETQRNKGNFPGRFSGRQFSNSRSEMNVSTLELGDSALYLCASSRDGGRGNEQFFGPGTRLTVL.

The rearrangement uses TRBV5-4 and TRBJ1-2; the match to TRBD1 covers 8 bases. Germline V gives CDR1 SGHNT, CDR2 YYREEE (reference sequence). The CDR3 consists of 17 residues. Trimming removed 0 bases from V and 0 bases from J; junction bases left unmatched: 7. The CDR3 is CASSLGGQASPNYGYTF. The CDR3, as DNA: TGTGCCAGCAGCTTGGGGGGACAGGCGTCACCTAACTATGGCTACACCTTC.

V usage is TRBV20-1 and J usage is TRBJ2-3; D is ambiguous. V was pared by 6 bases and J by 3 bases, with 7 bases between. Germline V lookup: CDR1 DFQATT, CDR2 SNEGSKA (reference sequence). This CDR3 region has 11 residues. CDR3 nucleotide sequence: TGCAGTGCGCAGTCGACAGATACGCAGTATTTT. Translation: CSAQSTDTQYF.

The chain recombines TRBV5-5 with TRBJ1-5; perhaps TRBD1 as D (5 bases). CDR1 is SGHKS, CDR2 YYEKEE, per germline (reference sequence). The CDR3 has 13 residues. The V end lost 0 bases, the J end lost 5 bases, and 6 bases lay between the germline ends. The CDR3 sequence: CASSLVGDQPQHF. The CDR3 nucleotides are TGTGCCAGCAGCTTGGTAGGGGATCAGCCCCAGCATTTT.

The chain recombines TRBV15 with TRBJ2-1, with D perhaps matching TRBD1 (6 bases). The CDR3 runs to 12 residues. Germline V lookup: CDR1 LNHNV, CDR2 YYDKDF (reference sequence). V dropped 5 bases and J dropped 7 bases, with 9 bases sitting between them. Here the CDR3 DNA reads TGTGCCACCAGCCCTAGGGGGAATGAGCAGTTCTTC. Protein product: CATSPRGNEQFF.